Described below is a single T cell receptor (beta chain) sequence and its context. The data originate from a study of blood T cell repertoires in COVID-19. Study summary: Material from acute and convalescent COVID-19 was sourced from the United States, Italy and Spain. Sample material is recorded as cDNA or gDNA derived from T cells, B-cell-depleted T cells, or PBMCs.

Libraries were prepared by immunoSEQ multiplex PCR; TCRdb keeps only in-frame clonotypes and omits some of them. The sample records just over 650,000 clones, about nine tenths being singletons. This CDR3 contains 15 residues. V lost 7 bases to trimming and J lost 0 bases, with 13 bases between them. Germline V gene sequence: CDR1 MNHEY, CDR2 SMNVEV (reference sequence). Source material: peripheral blood. The rearrangement links TRBV27 to TRBJ1-5, with a possible D match to TRBD1 (6 bases). This TCR was sampled from a young woman with acute or convalescent COVID-19. CDR3 coding DNA: TGTGCCAGCACCATGAGGGGGTATAGCAATCAGCCCCAGCATTTT. Protein product: CASTMRGYSNQPQHF.